This T cell receptor (beta chain) was sequenced during a study of T cell changes during pregnancy in multiple sclerosis. Repertoires were generated with immunoSEQ multiplex PCR, while TCRdb's copy carries only in-frame clones and drops some. The data hold about 75,000 clones, with approximately 93% observed a single time. This receptor was taken from a female donor with multiple sclerosis, enrolled in a pregnancy study. Specimen: CD4+ T cells from peripheral blood mononuclear cells, collected after pregnancy.

CDR3 nucleotides: TGCGCCAGCAGCTTCGACCCCCTGGGGAGAAACACCGGGGAGCTGTTTTTT. Its protein product is CASSFDPLGRNTGELFF. The rearrangement links TRBV5-1 to TRBJ2-2; possible D gene TRBD2, 5 bases. Germline V gene data show CDR1 as SGHRS and CDR2 as YFSETQ. The CDR3 loop spans 17 amino acids. Trimming removed 2 bases from V and 2 bases from J, with 16 bases in between.